This TCR beta chain was identified during a study of regulatory T cells in long-lasting Graves disease (dated by TCRdb to the early 2020s). With regard to the full study: Persistent Graves' disease was defined as persistently positive TSH receptor autoantibodies together with antithyroid drug treatment for over 5 years. Patients with persistent Graves' disease were compared with patients with newly diagnosed Graves' disease using TCR sequencing and RNA sequencing of peripheral blood. The study was registered as a clinical trial and conducted in China. A total of around 33 samples underwent TCR sequencing, from about 13 patients with persistent Graves' disease and 20 patients with newly diagnosed Graves' disease. On average, persistent Graves' disease patients in the clinical cohort had been on antithyroid drugs for eight to twelve years.

Receptor amplification or capture employed multiplex PCR. For sequencing, an Illumina HiSeq 4000 was employed. TCR beta libraries were built with iRepertoire HTBI primers and Arm-PCR amplification of CDR3 regions. Gel purification was performed on PCR products prior to sequencing. In the original analysis: Gene usage analysis of CDR3 amino acid clonotypes used the 55 to 65 TRBV and approximately 13 TRBJ segments found across samples. Filtered high-quality paired reads were merged into contigs using COPE and FqMerger. BLAST was used to align contigs to the IMGT TRBV, TRBD and TRBJ reference genes, and CDR3 was defined following IMGT. Any clonotype with a frequency above 0.1% was counted as a highly expanded clone. Shannon entropy was used to measure repertoire diversity, and the Gini coefficient was used to measure V-J evenness. Clonotypes shared by more than one individual were considered public. TCRdb trimmed public reads at Q25 via fastp, called clones via MiXCR and kept in-frame beta chains. When rows share a CDR3 protein, they turn into one entry using the most common DNA and genes. These V and J calls are TCRdb output, not the study's own analysis. For this sample the table gives roughly 700,000 distinct CDR3 sequences, of which about 30% were detected only once. Of the sample, about 40% is held by the ten largest clones.

Remarks on this clonotype: No antigen is known for it. Base qualities are missing; no much larger clone stands one base away.

The label giving this sample's time point can be read as: persistent/refractory GD, antithyroid drugs over 5 years with positive TRAb. RNA was extracted from PBMCs in TRIzol for both TCR sequencing and RNA sequencing. The diagnosis of Graves' disease was made according to American Thyroid Association guidelines. The patients came from an endocrinology department in Xi'an, China. Each patient gave about 9.1 milliliters of peripheral blood, collected in an EDTA anticoagulant tube. Ficoll Paque Plus density gradient separation was used to isolate PBMCs, and no further T cell sorting was done. An Agilent 2100 Bioanalyzer and agarose gel were used to check RNA quality, while a NanoDrop 2000 measured RNA concentration. Based on the germline V gene (reference sequence), the CDR1 and CDR2 sequences are SEHNR and FQNEAQ. The CDR3 holds 17 amino acids from the cysteine to the phenylalanine. Only the CDR3 DNA is retained, 51 bases long and in frame from the first base. The V and J ends are trimmed by 5 bases and 5 bases, leaving 24 bases between them.

Overall study results and their limits: Because the primary lesion, thyroid tissue, could not be accessed, the study looked at peripheral blood alone. Sequencing and analysis were limited to the TCR beta chain. Persistent disease showed preferential use of TRBV28, TRBJ1-2 and TRBJ2-5, whereas newly diagnosed disease favored TRBV20-1 and TRBJ2-1. Compared with newly diagnosed patients, persistent Graves' disease patients had lower TCR Shannon entropy and fewer highly expanded clones, which suggests clonal expansion. As a limitation, the authors acknowledged that the small sample size may reduce accuracy. Persistent patients shared more public clonotypes among themselves (around 2,700) than newly diagnosed patients did (approximately 900).

The material was peripheral blood mononuclear cells (PBMCs), obtained when the disease was refractory, from a patient treated with antithyroid drugs. In this chain, TRBV7-9 is recombined with TRBJ1-1, with a tentative D gene TRBD1 over 6 matching bases. This TCR was recovered from a female donor with Graves disease. The DNA reads as follows: TGTGCCAGCAGCGACCCGGGGGGCAGGGGTAGGTGGACTGAAGCTTTCTTT. Its protein is CASSDPGGRGRWTEAFF.